The T cell receptor (beta chain) described here comes from a study of blood T cell repertoires in COVID-19. The CDR3 contains 14 residues. The V and J ends lost 4 bases and 6 bases respectively, with 12 bases between them. Germline CDR1 and CDR2: LGHDT and YNNKEL (reference sequence). Method: immunoSEQ multiplex PCR; TCRdb's copy keeps in-frame clones and lacks some. The data contain about 250,000 clones, about 91% of them singletons. The chain recombines TRBV3-1 (or the pseudogene TRBV3-2) with TRBJ2-2, with D possibly matching TRBD1 (5 bases). The receptor was isolated from a woman aged 30 to 39 with acute COVID-19. The sequencing input was PBMCs or T cells enriched from blood (not recorded which). CDR3 DNA sequence: TGTGCCAGCAGCCCAAGGATAGGGGCCGGGGAGCTGTTTTTT. This codes for CASSPRIGAGELFF.